The rows below give T cell receptor beta chains drawn from one sample of a study of patients and donors after allogeneic stem cell transplantation. TCRdb reprocessed the RT-PCR reads with MiXCR, giving one entry per CDR3 protein. Of 150,000 to 200,000 distinct CDR3 sequences listed, 30% were seen once; the top ten hold around 3.2%. The sample comprised blood, either unsorted or a sorted T cell fraction (not recorded which). These receptors were obtained from a human donor who was either an allogeneic HSCT recipient or a stem cell or donor lymphocyte infusion donor (not recorded which). It is not recorded whose cells these are; they may come from a transplant donor. The CDR3 runs from the conserved cysteine through the conserved F or W. The order of the fields is D gene, V gene, CDR3 length, J gene, clone size, CDR3 DNA, CDR3 protein. D genes are given only for firm matches. The size of a clone is reported for some rows only, either as once, few or many, or as a class for expanded clones.

D gene: NA; V gene: TRBV10-3; CDR3 length: 18; J gene: TRBJ2-1; clone size: few; CDR3 DNA: TGTGCCATCAGTGACCTTAAAGGGTTGAGGAGCTCCTACAATGAGCAGTTCTTC; CDR3 protein: CAISDLKGLRSSYNEQFF
D gene: TRBD2; V gene: TRBV12-3/TRBV12-4; CDR3 length: 17; J gene: TRBJ2-3; clone size: NA; CDR3 DNA: TGTGCCAGCACCCTCATCCTAGCGGGAGCTAGCACAGATACGCAGTATTTT; CDR3 protein: CASTLILAGASTDTQYF
D gene: NA; V gene: TRBV20-1; CDR3 length: 15; J gene: TRBJ2-3; clone size: few; CDR3 DNA: TGCAGTGCTAGTCCGGGGGCTTCGAGCACAGATACGCAGTATTTT; CDR3 protein: CSASPGASSTDTQYF
D gene: NA; V gene: TRBV3-1; CDR3 length: 18; J gene: TRBJ1-4; clone size: few; CDR3 DNA: TGTGCCAGCAGCCAAGATCCGGGCCTCACCTATGTATATGAAAAACTGTTTTTT; CDR3 protein: CASSQDPGLTYVYEKLFF
D gene: NA; V gene: TRBV4-1; CDR3 length: 14; J gene: TRBJ2-7; clone size: few; CDR3 DNA: TGCGCCAGCAGCCAAGAGCCCCCCTCCTACGAGCAGTACTTC; CDR3 protein: CASSQEPPSYEQYF
D gene: NA; V gene: TRBV12-3/TRBV12-4; CDR3 length: 13; J gene: TRBJ2-1; clone size: few; CDR3 DNA: TGTGCCAGCTCGAGGTCCTCAAGAAATGAGCAGTTCTTC; CDR3 protein: CASSRSSRNEQFF
D gene: NA; V gene: TRBV7-3; CDR3 length: 15; J gene: TRBJ1-1; clone size: NA; CDR3 DNA: TGTGCCAGCAGCCCCGGAGGGGGATCGTGGACTGAAGCTTTCTTT; CDR3 protein: CASSPGGGSWTEAFF
D gene: TRBD1; V gene: TRBV6-5; CDR3 length: 14; J gene: TRBJ1-2; clone size: many; CDR3 DNA: TGTGCCAGCAGAAGAGGACAGGGGGCTTATGGCTACACCTTC; CDR3 protein: CASRRGQGAYGYTF
D gene: NA; V gene: TRBV4-3; CDR3 length: 16; J gene: TRBJ2-7; clone size: few; CDR3 DNA: TGCGCCAGCAGCCAATTTCACATGTCCGTCTCCTACGAGCAGTACTTC; CDR3 protein: CASSQFHMSVSYEQYF
D gene: TRBD1; V gene: TRBV9; CDR3 length: 13; J gene: TRBJ1-1; clone size: few; CDR3 DNA: TGTGCCAGCAGCGTTTCAGGGGGCTCTGAAGCTTTCTTT; CDR3 protein: CASSVSGGSEAFF
D gene: NA; V gene: TRBV29-1; CDR3 length: 15; J gene: TRBJ1-1; clone size: many; CDR3 DNA: TGCAGCGTCCAGATTGATGACAGGTTGAACACTGAAGCTTTCTTT; CDR3 protein: CSVQIDDRLNTEAFF
D gene: NA; V gene: TRBV7-2; CDR3 length: 15; J gene: TRBJ1-1; clone size: NA; CDR3 DNA: TGTGCCAGCAGCTTTGGGGCAGGATCGAACACTGAAGCTTTCTTT; CDR3 protein: CASSFGAGSNTEAFF
D gene: NA; V gene: TRBV12-3/TRBV12-4; CDR3 length: 16; J gene: TRBJ2-1; clone size: NA; CDR3 DNA: TGTGCCAGCAGTTTAGCCACCAGGCGGGACTACAATGAGCAGTTCTTC; CDR3 protein: CASSLATRRDYNEQFF
D gene: TRBD1; V gene: TRBV20-1; CDR3 length: 13; J gene: TRBJ1-3; clone size: NA; CDR3 DNA: TGCAGTGCGGCGGGACAGGGAGGAAACACCATATATTTT; CDR3 protein: CSAAGQGGNTIYF
D gene: TRBD2; V gene: TRBV28; CDR3 length: 14; J gene: TRBJ2-3; clone size: few; CDR3 DNA: TGTGCCAGCTTACTAGCGGGAGGTACAGATACGCAGTATTTT; CDR3 protein: CASLLAGGTDTQYF
D gene: TRBD1; V gene: TRBV4-1; CDR3 length: 16; J gene: TRBJ2-7; clone size: NA; CDR3 DNA: TGCGCCAGCAGCCAACGGGGGACAGGGGTTACCTACGAGCAGTACTTC; CDR3 protein: CASSQRGTGVTYEQYF
D gene: NA; V gene: TRBV9; CDR3 length: 14; J gene: TRBJ1-3; clone size: few; CDR3 DNA: TGTGCCAGCAGCGTAGAACAGATTGGAAACACCATATATTTT; CDR3 protein: CASSVEQIGNTIYF
D gene: NA; V gene: TRBV10-3; CDR3 length: 13; J gene: TRBJ2-1; clone size: few; CDR3 DNA: TGTGCCATCAGTGGCCTCTCCTACAATGAGCAGTTCTTC; CDR3 protein: CAISGLSYNEQFF
D gene: NA; V gene: TRBV10-3; CDR3 length: 14; J gene: TRBJ1-5; clone size: NA; CDR3 DNA: TGTGCCATCAGTCCGGGACAAACTAATCAGCCCCAGCATTTT; CDR3 protein: CAISPGQTNQPQHF
D gene: NA; V gene: TRBV6-2/TRBV6-3; CDR3 length: 15; J gene: TRBJ1-2; clone size: NA; CDR3 DNA: TGTGCCAGCAGTTACTCCAAGACAGGCGGCTATGGCTACACCTTC; CDR3 protein: CASSYSKTGGYGYTF
D gene: NA; V gene: TRBV4-2; CDR3 length: 15; J gene: TRBJ2-5; clone size: few; CDR3 DNA: TGTGCCAGCAGCCACAATAGTTTGGCAGGGGAGACCCAGTACTTC; CDR3 protein: CASSHNSLAGETQYF
D gene: NA; V gene: TRBV6-5; CDR3 length: 15; J gene: TRBJ2-7; clone size: few; CDR3 DNA: TGTGCCACCTCATACGGCGGGGGCGCATCCTACGAGCAGTACTTC; CDR3 protein: CATSYGGGASYEQYF
D gene: NA; V gene: TRBV12-3/TRBV12-4; CDR3 length: 13; J gene: TRBJ1-2; clone size: NA; CDR3 DNA: TGTGCCAGCAGCCGGACGGACAACTATGGCTACACCTTC; CDR3 protein: CASSRTDNYGYTF
D gene: NA; V gene: TRBV29-1; CDR3 length: 12; J gene: TRBJ1-3; clone size: few; CDR3 DNA: TGCAGCGCCCAGGCAGCTTCGGACACCATATATTTT; CDR3 protein: CSAQAASDTIYF
D gene: TRBD1; V gene: TRBV7-2; CDR3 length: 15; J gene: TRBJ1-5; clone size: few; CDR3 DNA: TGTGCCAGCACCGCGACAGGGGACCACAATCAGCCCCAGCATTTT; CDR3 protein: CASTATGDHNQPQHF